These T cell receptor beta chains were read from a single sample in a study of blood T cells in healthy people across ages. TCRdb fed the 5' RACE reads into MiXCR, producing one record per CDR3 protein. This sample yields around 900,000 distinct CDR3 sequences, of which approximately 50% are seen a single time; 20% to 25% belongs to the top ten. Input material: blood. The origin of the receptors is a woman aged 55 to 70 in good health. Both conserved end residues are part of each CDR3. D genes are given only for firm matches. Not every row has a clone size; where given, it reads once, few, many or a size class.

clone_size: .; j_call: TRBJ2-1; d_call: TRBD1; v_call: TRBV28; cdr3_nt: TGTGCCAGCAGTCCGGGACAGGGTCCTCATGAGCAGTTCTTC; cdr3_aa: CASSPGQGPHEQFF
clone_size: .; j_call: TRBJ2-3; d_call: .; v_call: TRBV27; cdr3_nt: TGTGCCAGCAGTTTAATGACAGGATCAGATACGCAGTATTTT; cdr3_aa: CASSLMTGSDTQYF
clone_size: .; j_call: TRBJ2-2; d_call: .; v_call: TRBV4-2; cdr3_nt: TGTGCCAGCAGCCACGAATCTAGCAATGCGAACACCGGGGAGCTGTTTTTT; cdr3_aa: CASSHESSNANTGELFF
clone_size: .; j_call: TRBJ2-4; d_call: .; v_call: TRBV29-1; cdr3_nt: TGCAGCGTTGAAACTGGGTTCGGGGGTCCTATTCAGTACTTC; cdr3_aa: CSVETGFGGPIQYF
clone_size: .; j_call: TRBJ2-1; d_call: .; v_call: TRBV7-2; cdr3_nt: TGTGCCAGCAGCTTTGGAAGCAGCTCCTACAATGAGCAGTTCTTC; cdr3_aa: CASSFGSSSYNEQFF
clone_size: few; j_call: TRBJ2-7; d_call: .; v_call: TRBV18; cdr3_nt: TGTGCCAGCTCACGGCTACCCTACGAGCAGTACTTC; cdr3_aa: CASSRLPYEQYF
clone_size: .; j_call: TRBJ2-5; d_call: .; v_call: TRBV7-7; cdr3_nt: TGTGCCAGCAGCTCCTCGGTCCTCCCACAAGAGACCCAGTACTTC; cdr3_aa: CASSSSVLPQETQYF
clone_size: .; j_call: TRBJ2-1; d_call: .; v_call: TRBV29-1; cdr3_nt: TGCAGCGCGTCCAGCTATGAGCAGTTCTTC; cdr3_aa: CSASSYEQFF
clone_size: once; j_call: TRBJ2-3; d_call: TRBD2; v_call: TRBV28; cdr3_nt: TGTGCCAGCAGTCTCGCAGGGAGCGGGGGAGATACGCAGTATTTT; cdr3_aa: CASSLAGSGGDTQYF
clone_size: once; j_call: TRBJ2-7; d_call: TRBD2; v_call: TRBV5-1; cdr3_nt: TGCGCCAGCAGCTGGGCTAGCGGGCGGACCTACGAGCAGTACTTC; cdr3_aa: CASSWASGRTYEQYF
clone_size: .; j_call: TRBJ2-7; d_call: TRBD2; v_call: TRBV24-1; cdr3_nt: TGTGCCACCAGTGTCGGGACTAGCGGCACCTACGAGCAGTACTTC; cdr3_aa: CATSVGTSGTYEQYF
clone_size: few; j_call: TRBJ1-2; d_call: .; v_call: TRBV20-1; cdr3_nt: TGCAGTGCTAGAGATCCGGTAGCCTATGGCTACACCTTC; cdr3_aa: CSARDPVAYGYTF
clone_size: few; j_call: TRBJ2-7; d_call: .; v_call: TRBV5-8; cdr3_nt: TGTGCCAGCAGTTCGGGGACGGCCACTTCCTACGAGCAGTACTTC; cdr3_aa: CASSSGTATSYEQYF
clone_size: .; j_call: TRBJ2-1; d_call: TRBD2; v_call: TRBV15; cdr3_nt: TGTGCCACCAGCAGACCAGCGGGAGGGGTCTATGAGCAGTTCTTC; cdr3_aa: CATSRPAGGVYEQFF
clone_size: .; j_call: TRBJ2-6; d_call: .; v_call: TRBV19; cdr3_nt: TGTGCCAGTAGAAAGAACAGGGGAGGATCTGGGGCCAACGTCCTGACTTTC; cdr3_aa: CASRKNRGGSGANVLTF
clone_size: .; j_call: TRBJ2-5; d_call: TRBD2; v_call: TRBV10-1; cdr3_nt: TGCGCCAGCAGTGAAAGGGGACTAGCGGGGGAGACCCAGTACTTC; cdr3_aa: CASSERGLAGETQYF
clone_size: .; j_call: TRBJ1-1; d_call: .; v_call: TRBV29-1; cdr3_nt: TGCAGCGTTGAAGCTTCCAGGAATGCTGAAGCTTTCTTT; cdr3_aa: CSVEASRNAEAFF
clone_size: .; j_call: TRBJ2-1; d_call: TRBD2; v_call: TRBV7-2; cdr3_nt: TGTGCCAGCAGCTTAAGGGCGGGAGCGAGAAATGAGCAGTTCTTC; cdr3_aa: CASSLRAGARNEQFF
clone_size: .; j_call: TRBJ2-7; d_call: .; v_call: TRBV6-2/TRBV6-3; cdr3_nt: TGTGCCAGCAGGTCGACGGTCTCCTACGAGCAGTACTTC; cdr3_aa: CASRSTVSYEQYF
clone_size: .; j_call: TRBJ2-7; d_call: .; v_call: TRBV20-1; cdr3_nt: TGCAGTGCTAGGGCTGGTCTCTTGGGCTACGAGCAGTACTTC; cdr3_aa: CSARAGLLGYEQYF
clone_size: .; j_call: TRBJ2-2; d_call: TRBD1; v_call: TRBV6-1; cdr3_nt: TGTGCCAGCGGAAGAAAGGGGGCAAGCACCGGGGAGCTGTTTTTT; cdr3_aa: CASGRKGASTGELFF
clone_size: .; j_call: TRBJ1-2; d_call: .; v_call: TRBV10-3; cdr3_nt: TGTGCCATCAGTCTAGAAGACCTCTATGGCTACACCTTC; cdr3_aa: CAISLEDLYGYTF
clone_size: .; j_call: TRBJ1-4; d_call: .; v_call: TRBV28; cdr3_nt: TGTGCCAGCAGTTCAACCCCCAGGGAAAAACTGTTTTTT; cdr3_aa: CASSSTPREKLFF
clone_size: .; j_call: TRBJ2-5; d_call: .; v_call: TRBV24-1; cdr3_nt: TGTGCCACCGGGCCGACCCAGTACTTC; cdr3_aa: CATGPTQYF
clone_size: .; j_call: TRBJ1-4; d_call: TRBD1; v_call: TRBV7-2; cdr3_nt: TGTGCCAGCAGCTGGGACAGCCGGATTGAAAAACTGTTTTTT; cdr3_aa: CASSWDSRIEKLFF
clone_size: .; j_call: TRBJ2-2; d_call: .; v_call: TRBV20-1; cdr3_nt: TGCAGTGCCACGAAAGGTGGCGGGATCACCGGGGAGCTGTTTTTT; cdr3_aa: CSATKGGGITGELFF
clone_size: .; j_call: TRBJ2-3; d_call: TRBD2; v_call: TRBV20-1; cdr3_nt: TGCAGTGCTGGGCGGGAGAATCTCGGTGGCACAGATACGCAGTATTTT; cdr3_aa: CSAGRENLGGTDTQYF
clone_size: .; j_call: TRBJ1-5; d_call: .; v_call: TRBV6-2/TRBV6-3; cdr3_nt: TGTGCCAGCAATTCGCTACGGGGAAGCAATCAGCCCCAGCATTTT; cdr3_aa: CASNSLRGSNQPQHF
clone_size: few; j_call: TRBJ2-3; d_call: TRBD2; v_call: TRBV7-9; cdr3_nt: TGTGCCAGCAGCTCTAGCGGGAGTCGGCGTGATACGCAGTATTTT; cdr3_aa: CASSSSGSRRDTQYF
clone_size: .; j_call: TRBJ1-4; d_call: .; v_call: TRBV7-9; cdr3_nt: TGTGCCAGCAGTCCATTTGTAGGGCCAACTAATGAAAAACTGTTTTTT; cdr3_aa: CASSPFVGPTNEKLFF
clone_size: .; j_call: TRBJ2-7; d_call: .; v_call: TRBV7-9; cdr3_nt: TGTGCCAGCAGCCCTACTTTCCACGAGCAGTACTTC; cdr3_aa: CASSPTFHEQYF
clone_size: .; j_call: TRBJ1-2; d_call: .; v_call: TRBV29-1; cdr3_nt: TGCAGCGCGTACGGGGCGAACTATGGCTACACCTTC; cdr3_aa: CSAYGANYGYTF
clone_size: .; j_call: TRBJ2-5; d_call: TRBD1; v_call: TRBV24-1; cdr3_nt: TGTGCCACCAGTGACCCAGTCTCGGGACAGGGGCCTCAAGAGACCCAGTACTTC; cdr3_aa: CATSDPVSGQGPQETQYF
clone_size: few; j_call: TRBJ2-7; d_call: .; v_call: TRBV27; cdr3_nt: TGTGCCAGCAGTTTAGGGACCCATAGCGAGCAGTACTTC; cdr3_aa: CASSLGTHSEQYF
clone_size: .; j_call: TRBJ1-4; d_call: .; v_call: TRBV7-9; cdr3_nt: TGTGCCGTCGAACGGGAGGAAAAACTGTTTTTT; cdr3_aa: CAVEREEKLFF
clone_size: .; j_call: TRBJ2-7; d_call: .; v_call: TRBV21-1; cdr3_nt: TGTGCCAGCAGCATACGACAGCCGCGAACCTACGAGCAGTACTTC; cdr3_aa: CASSIRQPRTYEQYF
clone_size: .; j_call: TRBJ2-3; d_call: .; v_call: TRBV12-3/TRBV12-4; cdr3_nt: TGTGCCAGCAGTTTCGCGAAAAGCCGAGATACGCAGTATTTT; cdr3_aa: CASSFAKSRDTQYF
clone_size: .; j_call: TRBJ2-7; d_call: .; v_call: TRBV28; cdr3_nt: TGTGCCAGCAGTTTACCTTTCCGTGGCGAGCAGTACTTC; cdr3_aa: CASSLPFRGEQYF
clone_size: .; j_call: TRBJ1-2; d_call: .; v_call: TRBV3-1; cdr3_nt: TGTGCCAGCAGAAATGTGGGGGGCTACACCTTC; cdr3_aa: CASRNVGGYTF
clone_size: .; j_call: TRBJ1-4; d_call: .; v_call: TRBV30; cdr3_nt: TGTGCCTGGAGTGCAGAGGGTGAAAAACTGTTTTTT; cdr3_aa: CAWSAEGEKLFF
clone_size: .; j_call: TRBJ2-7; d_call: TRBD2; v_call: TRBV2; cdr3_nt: TGTGCCAGCAGTGAGGCTAGCGGGATGTACGAGCAGTACTTC; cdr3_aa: CASSEASGMYEQYF
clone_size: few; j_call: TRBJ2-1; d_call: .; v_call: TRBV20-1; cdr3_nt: TGCAGTGCTGGGGAGAGGGCTGAACCCTACGGTGAGCAGTTCTTC; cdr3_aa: CSAGERAEPYGEQFF
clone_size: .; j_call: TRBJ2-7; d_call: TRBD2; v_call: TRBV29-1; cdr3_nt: TGCAGCGTAGATAGCGGGAGGGCCTTCAATGAGCAGTACTTC; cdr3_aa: CSVDSGRAFNEQYF
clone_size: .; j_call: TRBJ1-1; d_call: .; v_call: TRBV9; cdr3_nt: TGTGCCAGCAGCGCAAGTATGAACACTGAAGCTTTCTTT; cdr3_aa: CASSASMNTEAFF
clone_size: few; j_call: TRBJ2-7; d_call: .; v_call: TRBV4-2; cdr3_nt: TGTGCCAGCAGCCAAGCCCGCGGATGGGGCTACGAGCAGTACTTC; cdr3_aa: CASSQARGWGYEQYF
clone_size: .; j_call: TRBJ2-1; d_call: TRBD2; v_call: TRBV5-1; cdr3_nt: TGCGCCAGCACCCTCGGACTAGCGGGAGGCACCTTAAGGAATGAGCAGTTCTTC; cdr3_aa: CASTLGLAGGTLRNEQFF
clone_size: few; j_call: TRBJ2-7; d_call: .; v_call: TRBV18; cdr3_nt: TGTGCCAGCTCATTCTACGGGAGCTCCTACGAGCAGTACTTC; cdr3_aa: CASSFYGSSYEQYF
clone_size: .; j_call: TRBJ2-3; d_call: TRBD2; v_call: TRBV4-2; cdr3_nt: TGTGCCAGCAGCCAAGTGGGGAGGACTAGCGGGGGTACAGATACGCAGTATTTT; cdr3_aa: CASSQVGRTSGGTDTQYF
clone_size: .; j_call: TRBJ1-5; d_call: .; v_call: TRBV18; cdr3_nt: TGTGCCAGCTCACCAACCAATCAGCCCCAGCATTTT; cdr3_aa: CASSPTNQPQHF
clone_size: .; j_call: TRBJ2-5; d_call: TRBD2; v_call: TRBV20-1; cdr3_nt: TGCAGTGCTATAAATGGCGGGAGCTATGAGACCCAGTACTTC; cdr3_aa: CSAINGGSYETQYF
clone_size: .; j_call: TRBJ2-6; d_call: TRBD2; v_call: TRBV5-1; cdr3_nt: TGCGCCAGCAGCTACCGGACTAGCGGGAGTCTTTCCTCTGGGGCCAACGTCCTGACTTTC; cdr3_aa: CASSYRTSGSLSSGANVLTF
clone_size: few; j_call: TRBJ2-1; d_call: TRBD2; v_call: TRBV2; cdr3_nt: TGTGCCAGCAGTGACCTAGCGGGAGCCCCGGGCAATGAGCAGTTCTTC; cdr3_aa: CASSDLAGAPGNEQFF
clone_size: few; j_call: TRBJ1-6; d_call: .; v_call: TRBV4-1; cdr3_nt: TGCGCCAGCAGCCTAAGGGCACAGGGAGGGAATAATTCACCCCTCCACTTT; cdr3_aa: CASSLRAQGGNNSPLHF
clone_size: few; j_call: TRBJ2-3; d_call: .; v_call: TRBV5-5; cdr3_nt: TGTGCCAGCAGCGTGGAGTATAGCACAGATACGCAGTATTTT; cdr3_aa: CASSVEYSTDTQYF
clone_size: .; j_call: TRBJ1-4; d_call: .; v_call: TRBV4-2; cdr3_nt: TGTGCCAGCAGCTTGGAGGGGGGGCGGGGGGACGAAAAACTGTTTTTT; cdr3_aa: CASSLEGGRGDEKLFF
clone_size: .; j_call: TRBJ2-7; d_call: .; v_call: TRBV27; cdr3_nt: TGTGCCAGCAGTCGACGCGGACCCCTCTACGAGCAGTACTTC; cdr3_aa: CASSRRGPLYEQYF
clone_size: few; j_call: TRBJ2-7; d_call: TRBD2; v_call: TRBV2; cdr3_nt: TGTGCCAGCAAGGCTAGCGGCTCGTACGAGCAGTACTTC; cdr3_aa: CASKASGSYEQYF
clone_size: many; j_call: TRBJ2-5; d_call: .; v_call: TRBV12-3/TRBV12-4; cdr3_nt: TGTGCCAGCAGTTTAACCGCGGGGGAGACCCAGTACTTC; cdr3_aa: CASSLTAGETQYF
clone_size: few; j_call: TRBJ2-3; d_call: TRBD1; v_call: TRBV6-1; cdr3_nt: TGTGCCAGCAGCGGACGCACAGGGGCAGATACGCAGTATTTT; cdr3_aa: CASSGRTGADTQYF